The clone carrying this T cell receptor (beta chain) was observed at least ten times. Its antigen is unidentified. The V gene's germline CDR1 is MNHNS and CDR2 SASEGT. The CDR3 runs to 15 residues. Trimming left V 6 bases short and J 5 bases short, with 19 bases between. The data stem from a study of CD8 T cells in ankylosing spondylitis. Study-wide findings and caveats: Reportedly, significant enrichment of disease-linked clones occurred in matched ankylosing spondylitis synovial fluid. For ankylosing spondylitis blood, a TCR beta motif of several highly homologous variants appeared characteristic.

Library preparation for TCR beta used quantitative 5'-RACE with molecular barcodes. TCRdb re-derived calls from the 5' RACE reads in MiXCR, one entry per CDR3 protein. The sample lists around 490,000 distinct CDR3 sequences, less than 6% occurring once. Input material: blood, either unsorted or a sorted T cell fraction (not recorded which). The J gene is TRBJ1-1, the V gene TRBV6-1, with D possibly matching TRBD1 (5 bases). The TCR was taken from a male donor with ankylosing spondylitis. CDR3 bases: TGTGCCAGCAGGTCAGTGCAGGGCCGGGGGACTGAAGCTTTCTTT. This encodes CASRSVQGRGTEAFF.